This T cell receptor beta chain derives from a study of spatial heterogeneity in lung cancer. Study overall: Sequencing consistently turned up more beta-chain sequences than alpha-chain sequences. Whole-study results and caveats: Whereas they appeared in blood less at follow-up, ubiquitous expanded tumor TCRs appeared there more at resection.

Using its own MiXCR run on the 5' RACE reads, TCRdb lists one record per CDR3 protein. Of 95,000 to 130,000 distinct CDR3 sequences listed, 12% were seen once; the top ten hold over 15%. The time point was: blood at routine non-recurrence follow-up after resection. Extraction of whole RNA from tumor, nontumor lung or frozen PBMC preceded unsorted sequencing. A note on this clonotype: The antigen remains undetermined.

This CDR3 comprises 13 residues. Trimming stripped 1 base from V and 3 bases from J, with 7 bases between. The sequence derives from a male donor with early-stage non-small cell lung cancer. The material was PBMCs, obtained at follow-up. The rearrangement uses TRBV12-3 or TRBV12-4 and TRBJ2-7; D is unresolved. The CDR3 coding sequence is TGTGCCAGCAGTTTAGAGTCAAACTACGAGCAGTACTTC. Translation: CASSLESNYEQYF.